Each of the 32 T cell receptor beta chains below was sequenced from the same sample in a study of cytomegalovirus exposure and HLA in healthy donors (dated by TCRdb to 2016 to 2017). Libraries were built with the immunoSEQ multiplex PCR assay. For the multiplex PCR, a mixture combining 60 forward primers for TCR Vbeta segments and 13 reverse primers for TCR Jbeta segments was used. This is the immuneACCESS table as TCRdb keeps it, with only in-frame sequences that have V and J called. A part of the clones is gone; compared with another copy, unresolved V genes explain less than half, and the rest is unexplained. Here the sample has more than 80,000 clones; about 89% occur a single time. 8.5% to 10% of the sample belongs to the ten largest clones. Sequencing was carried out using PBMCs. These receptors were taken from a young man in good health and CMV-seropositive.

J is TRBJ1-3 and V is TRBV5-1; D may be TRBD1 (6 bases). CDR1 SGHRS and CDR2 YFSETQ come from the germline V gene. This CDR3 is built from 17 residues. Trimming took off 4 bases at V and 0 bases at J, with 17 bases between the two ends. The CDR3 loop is CASSEGGGAISGNTIYF. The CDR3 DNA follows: TGCGCCAGCAGCGAGGGCGGGGGCGCCATCTCTGGAAACACCATATATTTT.

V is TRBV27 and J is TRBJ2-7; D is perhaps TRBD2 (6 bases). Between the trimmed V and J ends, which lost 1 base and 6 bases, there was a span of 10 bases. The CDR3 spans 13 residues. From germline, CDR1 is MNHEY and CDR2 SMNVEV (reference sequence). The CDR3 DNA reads TGTGCCAGCAGTTTATTGGCGGGGAGCGAGCAGTACTTC. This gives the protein CASSLLAGSEQYF.

The CDR3 DNA follows: TGTGCCAGCAGCTTCCTTGGAGTTGGCCAGGGGGCGGCCAAAAACATTCAGTACTTC. Translated, it gives CASSFLGVGQGAAKNIQYF. This rearrangement joins TRBV5-5 to TRBJ2-4; 8 bases agree with TRBD1. This CDR3 contains 19 residues. The germline V gene encodes CDR1 SGHKS and CDR2 YYEKEE (reference sequence). With 2 bases clipped from V and 1 base from J, the junction kept 14 bases outside the gene matches.

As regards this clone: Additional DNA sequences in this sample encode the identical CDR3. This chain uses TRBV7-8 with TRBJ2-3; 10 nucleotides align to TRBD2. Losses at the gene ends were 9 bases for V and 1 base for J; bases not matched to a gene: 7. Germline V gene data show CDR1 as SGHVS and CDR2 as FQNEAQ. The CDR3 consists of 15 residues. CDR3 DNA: TGTGCCAGTAGCCAAGGGACTAGCGGCACAGATACGCAGTATTTT. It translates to CASSQGTSGTDTQYF.

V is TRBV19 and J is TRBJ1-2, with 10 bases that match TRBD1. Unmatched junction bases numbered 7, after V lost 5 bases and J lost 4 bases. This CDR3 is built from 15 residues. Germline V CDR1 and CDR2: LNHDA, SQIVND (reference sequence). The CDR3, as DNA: TGTGCCAGTAGTTCCCGACAGGGGGCAGGCTATGGCTACACCTTC. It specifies CASSSRQGAGYGYTF.

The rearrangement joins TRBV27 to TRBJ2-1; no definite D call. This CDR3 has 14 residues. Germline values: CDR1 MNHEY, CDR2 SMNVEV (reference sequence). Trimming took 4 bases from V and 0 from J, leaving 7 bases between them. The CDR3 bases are TGTGCCAGCAGTTCTGGCAGCTCCTACAATGAGCAGTTCTTC. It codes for CASSSGSSYNEQFF.

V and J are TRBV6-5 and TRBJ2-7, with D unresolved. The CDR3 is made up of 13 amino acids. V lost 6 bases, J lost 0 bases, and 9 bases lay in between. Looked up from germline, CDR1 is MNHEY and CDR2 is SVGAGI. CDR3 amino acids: CASRPIVSYEQYF. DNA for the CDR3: TGTGCCAGCAGGCCCATAGTCTCCTACGAGCAGTACTTC.

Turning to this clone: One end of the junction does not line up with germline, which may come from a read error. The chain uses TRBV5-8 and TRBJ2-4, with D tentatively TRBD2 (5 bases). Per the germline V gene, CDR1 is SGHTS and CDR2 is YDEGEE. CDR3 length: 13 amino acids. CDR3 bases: TGTGCCAGCGGATGGAGTAGCGCGCCCAAGTCTCGCTTC. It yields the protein CASGWSSAPKSRF.

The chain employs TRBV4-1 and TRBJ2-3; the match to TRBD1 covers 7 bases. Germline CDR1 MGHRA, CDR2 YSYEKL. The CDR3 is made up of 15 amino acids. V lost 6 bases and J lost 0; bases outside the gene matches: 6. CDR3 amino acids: CASSQTQGSTDTQYF. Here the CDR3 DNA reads TGCGCCAGCAGTCAAACACAGGGGAGCACAGATACGCAGTATTTT.

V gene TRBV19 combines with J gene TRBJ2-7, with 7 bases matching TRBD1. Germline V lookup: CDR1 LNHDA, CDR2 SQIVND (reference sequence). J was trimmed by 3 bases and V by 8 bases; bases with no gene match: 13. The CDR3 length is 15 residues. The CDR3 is CASRIDQTGIYEQYF. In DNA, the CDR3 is TGTGCCAGTCGCATCGACCAGACAGGGATCTACGAGCAGTACTTC.

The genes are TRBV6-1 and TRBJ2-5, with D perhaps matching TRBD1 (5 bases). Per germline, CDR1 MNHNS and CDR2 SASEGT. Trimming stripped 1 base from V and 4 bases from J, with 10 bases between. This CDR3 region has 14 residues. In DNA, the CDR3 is TGTGCCAGCAGTGAAGGGCAGGGCAGAGAGACCCAGTACTTC. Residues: CASSEGQGRETQYF.

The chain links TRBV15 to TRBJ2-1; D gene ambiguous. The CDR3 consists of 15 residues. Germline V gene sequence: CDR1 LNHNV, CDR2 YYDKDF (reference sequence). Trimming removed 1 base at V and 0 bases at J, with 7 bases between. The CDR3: CATSRVMSSYNEQFF. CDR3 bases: TGTGCCACCAGCAGAGTTATGAGCTCCTACAATGAGCAGTTCTTC.

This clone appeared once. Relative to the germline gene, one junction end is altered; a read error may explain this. CDR3 in DNA: TGCGCCATCAGTGACTCGGGAGGCTACGAGCAGTACTTC. Protein sequence: CAISDSGGYEQYF. The rearrangement joins TRBV10-3 to TRBJ2-7; 7 nucleotides align to TRBD2. This CDR3 is 13 amino acids long. The germline V gene has CDR1 ENHRY and CDR2 SYGVKD.

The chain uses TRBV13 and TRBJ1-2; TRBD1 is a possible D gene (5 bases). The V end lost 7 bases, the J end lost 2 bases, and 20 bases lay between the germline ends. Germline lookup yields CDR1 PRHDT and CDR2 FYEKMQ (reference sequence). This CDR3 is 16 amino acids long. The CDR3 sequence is CASTRGGEAWNYGYTF. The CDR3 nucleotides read TGTGCCAGCACCCGGGGCGGGGAAGCGTGGAACTATGGCTACACCTTC.

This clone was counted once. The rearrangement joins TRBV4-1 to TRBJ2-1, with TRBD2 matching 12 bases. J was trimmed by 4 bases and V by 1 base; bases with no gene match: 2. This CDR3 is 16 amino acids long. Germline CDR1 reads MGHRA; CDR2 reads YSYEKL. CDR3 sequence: CASSQAGTSGYNEQFF. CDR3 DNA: TGCGCCAGCAGCCAAGCCGGGACTAGCGGGTACAATGAGCAGTTCTTC.

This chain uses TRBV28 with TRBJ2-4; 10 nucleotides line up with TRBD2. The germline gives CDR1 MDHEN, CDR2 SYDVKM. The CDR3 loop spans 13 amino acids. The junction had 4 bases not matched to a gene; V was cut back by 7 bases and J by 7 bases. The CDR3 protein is CASNPAGGNIQYF. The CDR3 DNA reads TGTGCCAGCAACCCAGCGGGGGGGAACATTCAGTACTTC.

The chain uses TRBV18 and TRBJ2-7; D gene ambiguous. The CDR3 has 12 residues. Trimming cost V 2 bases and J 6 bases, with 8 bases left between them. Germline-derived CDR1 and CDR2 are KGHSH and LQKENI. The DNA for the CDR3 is TGTGCCAGCTCACCAGGTGGGCTCGAGCAGTACTTC. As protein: CASSPGGLEQYF.

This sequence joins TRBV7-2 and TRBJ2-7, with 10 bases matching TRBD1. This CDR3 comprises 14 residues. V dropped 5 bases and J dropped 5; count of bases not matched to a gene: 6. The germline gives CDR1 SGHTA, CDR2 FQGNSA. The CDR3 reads CASSRDRGSHEQYF. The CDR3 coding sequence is TGTGCCAGCAGCCGGGACAGGGGTTCCCACGAGCAGTACTTC. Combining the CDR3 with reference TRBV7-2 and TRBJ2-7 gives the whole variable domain GAGVSQSPSNKVTEKGKDVELRCDPISGHTALYWYRQSLGQGLEFLIYFQGNSAPDKSGLPSDRFSAERTGGSVSTLTIQRTQQEDSAVYLCASSRDRGSHEQYFGPGTRLTVT.

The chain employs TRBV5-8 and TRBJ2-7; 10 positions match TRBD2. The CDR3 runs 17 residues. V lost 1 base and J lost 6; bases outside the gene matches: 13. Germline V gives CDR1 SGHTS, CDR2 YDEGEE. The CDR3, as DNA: TGTGCCAGCAGCTTGACACGCAGCGGGAGGGCCGTTTCCGAGCAGTACTTC. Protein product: CASSLTRSGRAVSEQYF.

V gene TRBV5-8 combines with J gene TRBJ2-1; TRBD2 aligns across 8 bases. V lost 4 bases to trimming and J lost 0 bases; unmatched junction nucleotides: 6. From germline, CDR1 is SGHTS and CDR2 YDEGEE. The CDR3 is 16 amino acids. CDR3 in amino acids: CASSHRLARSYNEQFF. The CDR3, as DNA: TGTGCCAGCAGCCACCGACTAGCGCGCTCCTACAATGAGCAGTTCTTC.

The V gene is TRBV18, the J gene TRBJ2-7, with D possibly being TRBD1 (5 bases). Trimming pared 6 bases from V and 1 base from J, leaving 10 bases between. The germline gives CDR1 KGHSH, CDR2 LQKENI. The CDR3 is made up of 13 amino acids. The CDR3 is CASSRQTSYEQYF. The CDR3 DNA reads TGTGCCAGCTCTCGACAGACTTCCTACGAGCAGTACTTC.

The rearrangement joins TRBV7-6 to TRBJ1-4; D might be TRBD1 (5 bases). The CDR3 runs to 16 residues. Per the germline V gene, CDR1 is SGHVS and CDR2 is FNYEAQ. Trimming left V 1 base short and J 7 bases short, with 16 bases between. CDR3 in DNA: TGTGCCAGCAGCTTAGATAGGGCAGGGTACGGTGAAAAACTGTTTTTT. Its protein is CASSLDRAGYGEKLFF.

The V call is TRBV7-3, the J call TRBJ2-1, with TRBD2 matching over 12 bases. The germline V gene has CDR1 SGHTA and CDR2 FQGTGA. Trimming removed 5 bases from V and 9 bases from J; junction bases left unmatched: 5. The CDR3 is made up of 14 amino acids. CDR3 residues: CASSPLAGGVEQFF. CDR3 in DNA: TGTGCCAGCAGCCCACTAGCGGGAGGTGTTGAGCAGTTCTTC.

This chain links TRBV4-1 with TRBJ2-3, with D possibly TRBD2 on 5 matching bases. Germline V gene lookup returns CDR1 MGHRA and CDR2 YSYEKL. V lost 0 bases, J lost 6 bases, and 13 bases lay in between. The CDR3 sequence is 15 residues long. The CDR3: CASSQEITRADTQYF. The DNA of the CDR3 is TGCGCCAGCAGCCAAGAAATAACTAGGGCCGATACGCAGTATTTT.

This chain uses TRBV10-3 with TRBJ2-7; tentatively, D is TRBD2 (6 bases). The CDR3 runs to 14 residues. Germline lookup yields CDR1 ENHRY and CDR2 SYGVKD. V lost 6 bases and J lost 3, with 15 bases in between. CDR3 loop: CAISGPPEGYEQYF. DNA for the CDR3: TGTGCCATCAGCGGTCCCCCGGAGGGCTACGAGCAGTACTTC.

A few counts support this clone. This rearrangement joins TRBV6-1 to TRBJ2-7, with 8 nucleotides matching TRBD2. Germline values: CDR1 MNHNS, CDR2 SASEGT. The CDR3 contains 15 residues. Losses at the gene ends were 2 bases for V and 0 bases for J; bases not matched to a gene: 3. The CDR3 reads CASSELGLGSYEQYF. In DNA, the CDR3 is TGTGCCAGCAGTGAATTGGGACTAGGCTCCTACGAGCAGTACTTC.

CDR3 nucleotides: TGTGCCAGCACCAACGGGGTGGGGTACAATGAGCAGTTCTTC. Encoded protein: CASTNGVGYNEQFF. This chain joins TRBV6-5 and TRBJ2-1; D perhaps matches TRBD2 (5 bases). This CDR3 has 14 amino acids. Looked up from germline, CDR1 is MNHEY and CDR2 is SVGAGI. V shed 7 bases and J shed 4 bases, with 14 bases lying between them.

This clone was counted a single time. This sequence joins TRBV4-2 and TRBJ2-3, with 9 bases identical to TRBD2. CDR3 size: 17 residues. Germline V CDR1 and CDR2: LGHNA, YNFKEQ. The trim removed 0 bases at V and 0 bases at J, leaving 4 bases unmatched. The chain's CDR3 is CASSQERSGRSTDTQYF. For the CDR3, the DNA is TGTGCCAGCAGCCAAGAGAGAAGCGGGAGGAGCACAGATACGCAGTATTTT.

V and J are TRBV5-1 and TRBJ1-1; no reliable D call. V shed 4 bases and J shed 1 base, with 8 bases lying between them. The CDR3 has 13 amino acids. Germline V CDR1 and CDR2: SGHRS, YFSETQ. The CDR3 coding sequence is TGCGCCAGCAGCCTAGCCTGGAACACTGAAGCTTTCTTT. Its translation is CASSLAWNTEAFF.

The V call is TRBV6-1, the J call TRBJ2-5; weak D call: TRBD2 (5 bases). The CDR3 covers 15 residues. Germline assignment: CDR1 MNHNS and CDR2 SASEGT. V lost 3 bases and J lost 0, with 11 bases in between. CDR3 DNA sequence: TGTGCCAGCAGTGATGTGCCCGGGGACCAAGAGACCCAGTACTTC. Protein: CASSDVPGDQETQYF.

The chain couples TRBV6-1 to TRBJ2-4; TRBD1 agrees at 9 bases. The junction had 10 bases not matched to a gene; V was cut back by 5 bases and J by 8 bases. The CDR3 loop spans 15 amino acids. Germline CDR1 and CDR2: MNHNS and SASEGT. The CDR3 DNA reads TGTGCCAGCAGTTTACCCGGGACAGGGTTTTACATTCAGTACTTC. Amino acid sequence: CASSLPGTGFYIQYF.

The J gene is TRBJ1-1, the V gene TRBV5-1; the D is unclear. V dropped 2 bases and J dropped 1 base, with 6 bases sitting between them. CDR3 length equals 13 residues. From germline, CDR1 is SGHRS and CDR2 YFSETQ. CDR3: CASSFVGNTEAFF. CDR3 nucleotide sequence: TGCGCCAGCAGCTTTGTCGGGAACACTGAAGCTTTCTTT.